Listed below are T cell receptor beta chains from one sample, sequenced in a study of OX40 agonist ivuxolimab in advanced cancers. Here immunoSEQ multiplex PCR was the method, and the copy in TCRdb shows in-frame clones only, minus some. Of 150,000 to 190,000 clones in the sample, roughly 94% were seen once. The sample here was CD4+ or CD8+ T cells sorted from blood, taken in a trial of the OX40 agonist ivuxolimab. These receptors were obtained from an adult with an advanced solid tumor such as melanoma, head and neck, liver or kidney cancer. Each CDR3 is given with its conserved first and last residue. Fields, in order: V gene, J gene, D gene, clone size, CDR3 DNA, CDR3 protein. The D gene is left open where the match is weak. Size values are once, few and many counts, or a class for expanded clones, and some rows have none.

TRBV7-2	TRBJ1-6	TRBD1	.	TGTGCCAGCAGAGCCGGGACAGGGCCGAGAGCGGGGAATTCACCCCTCCACTTT	CASRAGTGPRAGNSPLHF
TRBV28	TRBJ2-5	.	.	TGTGCCAGCAGTTTAATGGCAGGGCAAGAGACCCAGTACTTC	CASSLMAGQETQYF
TRBV19	TRBJ2-7	.	.	TGTGCCAGTAGTCGACAGGAATCCTACGAGCAGTACTTC	CASSRQESYEQYF
TRBV25-1	TRBJ1-1	.	.	TGTGCCAGCAGCGAACAGGAGAACACTGAAGCTTTCTTT	CASSEQENTEAFF
TRBV28	TRBJ1-5	.	.	TGTGCCAGCAGTTTAGCGGGTTTAGGGAATCAGCCCCAGCATTTT	CASSLAGLGNQPQHF
TRBV18	TRBJ1-3	.	.	TGTGCCAGCTCACCGACGGGGACTGCTGGAAACACCATATATTTT	CASSPTGTAGNTIYF
TRBV10-3	TRBJ1-1	.	.	TGTGCCACCCGGGTTCTCACTGAAGCTTTCTTT	CATRVLTEAFF
TRBV7-3	TRBJ2-1	TRBD2	.	TGTGCCAGCAGCCCGAGGGGACTAGCGGGACGGGTCGGGCAGTTCTTC	CASSPRGLAGRVGQFF
TRBV5-1	TRBJ2-1	TRBD1	.	TGCGCCAGCAGCTTGACAGGGGGCAATGAGCAGTTCTTC	CASSLTGGNEQFF
TRBV7-2	TRBJ1-2	TRBD1	few	TGTGCCAGCAGCCCAGACAGGGCCCCCTATGGCTACACCTTC	CASSPDRAPYGYTF
TRBV7-6	TRBJ2-7	TRBD2	.	TGTGCCAGCAGCCTCCTCGGGAGGGTTGGAGACGAGCAGTACTTC	CASSLLGRVGDEQYF
TRBV23-1	TRBJ1-2	.	once	TGCGCCAGCAGCCTGGAGGGGCATGGCTACACCTTC	CASSLEGHGYTF
TRBV28	TRBJ1-5	.	once	TGTGCCAGCAGTTTTATCTCGACCTGGCCGTCAACGCAGCCCCAGCATTTT	CASSFISTWPSTQPQHF
TRBV7-2	TRBJ1-4	TRBD1	.	TGTGCCAGCAGCCCCGGACAGGGGCGGGAAAAACTGTTTTTT	CASSPGQGREKLFF
TRBV7-3	TRBJ2-7	.	.	TGTGCCAGCACTCAGGTCTACGAGCAGTACTTC	CASTQVYEQYF
TRBV5-1	TRBJ1-5	TRBD1	.	TGCGCCAGCAGCGCGGGGACAGGCAATCAGCCCCAGCATTTT	CASSAGTGNQPQHF
TRBV5-4	TRBJ2-7	.	.	TGTCTGGTACTCTCCTACGAGCAGTACTTC	CLVLSYEQYF
TRBV9	TRBJ2-1	TRBD2	.	TGTGCCAGCAGCGTAGGCCTAGCGGGATACAGCTCCTACAATGAGCAGTTCTTC	CASSVGLAGYSSYNEQFF
TRBV5-1	TRBJ2-7	.	.	TGCGCCAGCAGCACACCCGGAGGGTCCTACGAGCAGTACTTC	CASSTPGGSYEQYF
TRBV7-8	TRBJ2-7	.	.	TGTGCCAGCAGCTTAGCGGCCGAATACGAGCAGTACTTC	CASSLAAEYEQYF
TRBV6-4	TRBJ1-2	TRBD1	.	TGTGCCAGCAGTGATCGGACAGGGGGCGTCTATGGCTACACCTTC	CASSDRTGGVYGYTF
TRBV4-3	TRBJ2-7	TRBD1	.	TGCGCCAGCAGCCAAGAAAACGACAGGGGGAGGGAGCAGTACTTC	CASSQENDRGREQYF
TRBV10-3	TRBJ1-4	TRBD1	.	TGTGCCACCCGGGACAGAGATAATGAAAAACTGTTTTTT	CATRDRDNEKLFF
TRBV28	TRBJ2-7	TRBD2	.	TGTGCCAGCTCCTGGGGGGGGACCCCTTACGAGCAGTACTTC	CASSWGGTPYEQYF
TRBV2	TRBJ2-5	TRBD2	.	TGTGCCAGCAGGGGGCTAGCGGGAGGGCAAGAGACCCAGTACTTC	CASRGLAGGQETQYF
TRBV5-1	TRBJ2-5	TRBD2	.	TGCGCCAGCAGCCCGGTGGGTAGCGGGGGGGGCCCGACCCAGTACTTC	CASSPVGSGGGPTQYF
TRBV15	TRBJ2-1	TRBD1	few	TGTGCCACCAGCAGTCTAAGGACAGGTGTTGAGCAGTTCTTC	CATSSLRTGVEQFF
TRBV25-1	TRBJ2-5	TRBD1	.	TGTGCCAGCAGTGAATTTTGGGACAGGGAGGTGGAGACCCAGTACTTC	CASSEFWDREVETQYF
TRBV7-2	TRBJ1-1	TRBD1	.	TGTGCCAGCAGGATTCTAACAGGGGACACTGAAGCTTTCTTT	CASRILTGDTEAFF
TRBV28	TRBJ2-1	TRBD1	.	TGTGCCAGCAGGACAGGGGGCGGCTCCTACAATGAGCAGTTCTTC	CASRTGGGSYNEQFF
TRBV7-2	TRBJ2-3	TRBD2	.	TGTGCCAGCAGCTTAGCGCTACTAGCGGGAGTCACAGATACGCAGTATTTT	CASSLALLAGVTDTQYF
TRBV11-2	TRBJ2-1	.	.	TGTGCCAGCAGCTTAGATCACAGCGGAAACTACAATGAGCAGTTCTTC	CASSLDHSGNYNEQFF
TRBV18	TRBJ2-3	.	.	TGTGCCAGCTCAACACTAGTTACAGATACGCAGTATTTT	CASSTLVTDTQYF
TRBV7-3	TRBJ2-3	TRBD2	.	TGTGCCAGCAGCTTAGAAGGTGCGGGAGGCGATACGCAGTATTTT	CASSLEGAGGDTQYF
TRBV27	TRBJ2-4	TRBD1	once	TGTGCCAGCAGTCCGGGACAGGGGTTCAAAAACATTCAGTACTTC	CASSPGQGFKNIQYF
TRBV2	TRBJ1-1	.	.	TGTGCCAGCACCCGGGGTGGGGGGACTGAAGCTTTCTTT	CASTRGGGTEAFF
TRBV18	TRBJ1-1	.	.	TGTGCCAGCTCACCAGGCGGGGCTGAATGGGCTGAAGCTTTCTTT	CASSPGGAEWAEAFF
TRBV5-1	TRBJ1-1	.	.	TGCGCCAGCAGCTTGGAGGCAAACACTGAAGCTTTCTTT	CASSLEANTEAFF
TRBV7-9	TRBJ1-1	TRBD1	.	TGTGCCAGCAGCTTAGCAGGGACAGCGGCAAGAGAAGCTTTCTTT	CASSLAGTAAREAFF
TRBV4-2	TRBJ2-2	TRBD2	.	TGTGCCAGCAGCAAGGGACTAGCGGGGGGGTCGAACACCGGGGAGCTGTTTTTT	CASSKGLAGGSNTGELFF
TRBV2	TRBJ1-1	TRBD1	.	TGTGCCAGCACCGGGACAGGGAACACTGAAGCTTTCTTT	CASTGTGNTEAFF
TRBV5-8	TRBJ2-1	.	.	TGTGCCAGCAGCCCGCAGGGTAGCGCGGTTAACAATGAGCAGTTCTTC	CASSPQGSAVNNEQFF
TRBV5-4	TRBJ2-5	TRBD1	.	TGTGCCAGCAGCTCTACGACAGGGGGGGAGACCCAGTACTTC	CASSSTTGGETQYF
TRBV7-2	TRBJ2-7	.	.	TGTGCCAGCAGCTTAGGCGCAGGGGACGAGCAGTACTTC	CASSLGAGDEQYF
TRBV6-4	TRBJ2-1	TRBD2	.	TGTGCCAGCAGTGAACGGACTAGCGGGAACAATGAGCAGTTCTTC	CASSERTSGNNEQFF
TRBV9	TRBJ1-3	TRBD1	.	TGTGCCAGCAGCGTAGCTCAGGGGGAAGGAAACACCATATATTTT	CASSVAQGEGNTIYF
TRBV30	TRBJ1-1	.	.	TGTGCCTGGAGTGTACCGGGTGGGGGGGTCTTGAACACTGAAGCTTTCTTT	CAWSVPGGGVLNTEAFF
TRBV5-4	TRBJ2-5	.	.	TGTGCCAGCACCTCGGGGGCGGAGCAAGAGACCCAGTACTTC	CASTSGAEQETQYF
TRBV25-1	TRBJ1-2	.	.	TGTGCCAGCAGTGATGCCGGGACCAGGATGGGCTACACCTTC	CASSDAGTRMGYTF
TRBV4-2	TRBJ2-7	TRBD2	.	TGTGCCAGCAGCCCGCGACTAGCGGGAGGGCCGTACGAGCAGTACTTC	CASSPRLAGGPYEQYF
TRBV5-1	TRBJ2-7	.	.	TGCGCCAGCAGCTTGGGAGGGTCCACCTACGAGCAGTACTTC	CASSLGGSTYEQYF
TRBV28	TRBJ1-1	TRBD1	.	TGTGCTAGCAGAGTCCCGGGACAGGGGAGGTCGGAAGCTTTCTTT	CASRVPGQGRSEAFF
TRBV19	TRBJ2-3	TRBD1	.	TGTGCCAGTAGTCCCCGGGACAGGGGGCCAGATACGCAGTATTTT	CASSPRDRGPDTQYF
TRBV19	TRBJ2-1	.	.	TGTGCCAGTAGACGTGAGGGGGTCAGCTCCTACAATGAGCAGTTCTTC	CASRREGVSSYNEQFF